Below are 32 T cell receptor beta chains sequenced from a single sample in a study of CD8+ T cells in alopecia areata. Following RNA extraction, reverse transcription yielded cDNA that acted as the sequencing template. Only in-frame clones appear in the TCRdb table, and some are missing; sequencing was by immunoSEQ multiplex PCR. The sample has 110,000 or so clones, 56% seen once. As for treatment: oral pan-JAK inhibitor, 5-10 mg twice daily. The sequenced sample was CD4+ T cells sorted from blood, obtained at week 24, from a patient treated with tofacitinib. These TCRs come from a human donor with alopecia areata.

J is TRBJ1-6 and V is TRBV5-1, with D unclear. Deletions cut 2 bases from V and 7 bases from J, with 10 bases between. CDR3 size: 14 residues. Germline assignment: CDR1 SGHRS and CDR2 YFSETQ. CDR3 nucleotides: TGCGCCAGCAGCTTTGGACGGGAGAATTCACCCCTCCACTTT. This sequence encodes CASSFGRENSPLHF.

This sequence joins TRBV4-1 and TRBJ2-3; D tentatively fits TRBD1 or TRBD2 (5 bases each). V lost 0 bases and J lost 3, with 13 bases in between. CDR1 is MGHRA, CDR2 YSYEKL, per germline. The CDR3 contains 16 residues. CDR3 region: CASSQDFRGGTDTQYF. The CDR3 coding sequence is TGCGCCAGCAGCCAAGATTTTCGGGGCGGGACAGATACGCAGTATTTT.

CDR3 region: CASSRQGNSGANVLTF. In nucleotides, the CDR3 is TGTGCCAGCAGTCGACAGGGTAACTCTGGGGCCAACGTCCTGACTTTC. The rearrangement links TRBV2 to TRBJ2-6, with 7 positions matching TRBD1. This CDR3 is 16 amino acids long. V gave up 5 bases and J gave up 0 bases; unmatched junction bases: 4. The germline CDR1 and CDR2 sequences are SNHLY and FYNNEI.

The CDR3 reads CASSLLAGQNYGYTF. The CDR3 nucleotides are TGTGCCAGCAGCTTGTTGGCAGGCCAAAACTATGGCTACACCTTC. The chain uses TRBV5-6 and TRBJ1-2; D is unresolved. Trimming took 1 base from V and 2 from J, leaving 12 bases between them. In germline, CDR1 is SGHDT, CDR2 YYEEEE. The CDR3 is made up of 15 amino acids.

The CDR3 DNA follows: TGCAGCGTTAACAGGAATTTTGGCACTGAAGCTTTCTTT. This encodes CSVNRNFGTEAFF. The chain employs TRBV29-1 and TRBJ1-1; possibly TRBD1 for D (5 bases). The CDR3 runs 13 residues. In germline, CDR1 is SQVTM, CDR2 ANQGSEA. V dropped 5 bases and J dropped 4 bases, with 14 bases sitting between them.

This rearrangement joins TRBV7-2 to TRBJ2-3, with D possibly called TRBD1 or TRBD2 (5 bases each). V was clipped by 3 bases and J by 13 bases, with 17 bases between them. Germline values: CDR1 SGHTA, CDR2 FQGNSA. The CDR3 spans 13 residues. The CDR3 nucleotides are TGTGCCAGCAGCTTGAGTTTCCAGGGAGAAAAGTATTTT. The encoded protein is CASSLSFQGEKYF.

V is TRBV29-1 and J is TRBJ1-5, with D possibly matching TRBD1 (5 bases). V was shortened by 4 bases and J by 6 bases, with 46 bases between the two germline ends. CDR1 and CDR2 from the germline V gene are SQVTM and ANQGSEA. This CDR3 contains 24 residues. This chain's CDR3 is CSVGSGQGIWLTRTWNQGVQPQHF. The CDR3 DNA sequence: TGCAGCGTTGGGAGTGGCCAGGGAATATGGCTCACGAGGACCTGGAACCAGGGTGTTCAGCCCCAGCATTTT.

This clone was counted a few times. The rearrangement joins TRBV29-1 to TRBJ1-4; possibly TRBD1 for D (5 bases). With 6 bases removed from V and 5 bases from J, the gap between germline ends came to 13 bases. This CDR3 is 13 amino acids long. Per the germline V gene, CDR1 is SQVTM and CDR2 is ANQGSEA. The chain's CDR3 is CSVRSGTNEKLFF. CDR3 nucleotides: TGCAGCGTGAGATCAGGGACGAATGAAAAACTGTTTTTT. Combining the CDR3 with reference TRBV29-1 and TRBJ1-4 gives the whole variable domain SAVISQKPSRDICQRGTSLTIQCQVDSQVTMMFWYRQQPGQSLTLIATANQGSEATYESGFVIDKFPISRPNLTFSTLTVSNMSPEDSSIYLCSVRSGTNEKLFFGSGTQLSVL.

This chain uses TRBV11-1 with TRBJ1-1; a weak D match, TRBD1 (6 bases). V dropped 4 bases and J dropped 4 bases, with 25 bases sitting between them. Germline CDR1 SGHAT, CDR2 FQDESV (reference sequence). The CDR3 is made up of 18 amino acids. CDR3 residues: CASSWGGTKDLRGTEAFF. CDR3 DNA sequence: TGTGCCAGCAGCTGGGGGGGGACAAAAGACCTGAGAGGCACTGAAGCTTTCTTT.

The chain is built from TRBV29-1 and TRBJ1-6, with 7 bases aligning to TRBD1. Germline V gene sequence: CDR1 SQVTM, CDR2 ANQGSEA. J was trimmed by 9 bases and V by 5 bases; bases with no gene match: 7. The CDR3 has 13 amino acids. The CDR3: CSVLEGAGSPLHF. CDR3 DNA: TGCAGCGTTCTAGAGGGGGCGGGTTCACCCCTCCACTTT.

This chain links TRBV12-5 with TRBJ1-2; D perhaps matches TRBD1 (5 bases). This CDR3 is 15 amino acids long. V was cut by 1 base and J by 4 bases, with 13 bases left in between. The germline CDR1 and CDR2 sequences are LGHNT and FRNRAP. This CDR3 reads CASGLAQGRGYGYTF. CDR3 DNA sequence: TGTGCTAGTGGTTTGGCCCAGGGTAGGGGCTATGGCTACACCTTC.

V is TRBV29-1 and J is TRBJ1-5; D is unclear. The CDR3 spans 12 residues. Looked up from germline, CDR1 is SQVTM and CDR2 is ANQGSEA. Trimming shortened V by 4 bases and J by 5 bases, and 9 bases separated the two germline ends. The CDR3 coding sequence is TGCAGCGTTGGAGCCCGGGATCAGCCCCAGCATTTT. Translated: CSVGARDQPQHF. The full variable domain, in which reference TRBV29-1 and TRBJ1-5 provide the parts outside the CDR3, is SAVISQKPSRDICQRGTSLTIQCQVDSQVTMMFWYRQQPGQSLTLIATANQGSEATYESGFVIDKFPISRPNLTFSTLTVSNMSPEDSSIYLCSVGARDQPQHFGDGTRLSIL.

This chain uses TRBV6-5 with TRBJ2-1; 7 bases align to TRBD2. Trimming cost V 7 bases and J 7 bases; bases outside gene matches: 7. Germline CDR1 reads MNHEY; CDR2 reads SVGAGI. This CDR3 comprises 13 residues. The DNA of the CDR3 is TGTGCCAGCAAAGCGGGGTTATGGAATGAGCAGTTCTTC. Residues: CASKAGLWNEQFF.

This clone was detected only a few times. V and J are TRBV19 and TRBJ1-4; D uncertain. The CDR3 totals 13 residues. Germline loops: CDR1 LNHDA, CDR2 SQIVND (reference sequence). Trimming left V 7 bases short and J 8 bases short, with 14 bases between. The CDR3: CASTGNVIEKLFF. The CDR3, as DNA: TGTGCCAGTACAGGAAACGTAATCGAAAAACTGTTTTTT.

There are a few counts of this clone. DNA for the CDR3: TGTGCCAGCAGTGTTGAGCAGGGAGCCTACGAGCAGTACTTC. Translation gives CASSVEQGAYEQYF. The chain combines TRBV25-1 with TRBJ2-7; D tentatively fits TRBD1 or TRBD2 (5 bases each). This CDR3 has 14 amino acids. V lost 4 bases to trimming and J lost 2 bases, with 12 bases between them. Germline CDR1 MGHDK, CDR2 SYGVNS.

There are a few counts of this clone. The chain has TRBV6-5 and TRBJ1-1; unclear D gene. With 4 bases removed from V and 1 base from J, the gap between germline ends came to 4 bases. This CDR3 spans 12 amino acids. The germline V gene has CDR1 MNHEY and CDR2 SVGAGI. This CDR3 reads CASSWGNTEAFF. The CDR3 nucleotides are TGTGCCAGCAGTTGGGGGAACACTGAAGCTTTCTTT.

The chain's CDR3 is CASSQEQGEGYGYTF. The CDR3 nucleotides are TGCGCCAGCAGCCAAGAACAGGGAGAGGGGTATGGCTACACCTTC. The chain joins TRBV4-1 to TRBJ1-2; D possibly corresponds to TRBD1 (6 bases). V shed 0 bases and J shed 5 bases, with 13 bases lying between them. This CDR3 contains 15 residues. Germline CDR1 and CDR2: MGHRA and YSYEKL.

The gene calls are TRBV6-5 and TRBJ1-2; the D gene is possibly TRBD1 (6 bases). The CDR3 is 14 residues long. With 6 bases removed from V and 9 bases from J, the gap between germline ends came to 20 bases. Germline CDR1 reads MNHEY; CDR2 reads SVGAGI. DNA of the CDR3: TGTGCCAGCAGCTCCGACAGGCGCCTCCTTAGCTACACCTTC. It codes for CASSSDRRLLSYTF.

This rearrangement joins TRBV29-1 to TRBJ2-1; either TRBD1 or TRBD2 may fit D (5 bases each). The CDR3 runs 15 residues. Trimming removed 7 bases at V and 8 bases at J, with 24 bases between. The V gene's germline CDR1 is SQVTM and CDR2 ANQGSEA. The CDR3 protein is CSAVHSGRPNDEQFF. The CDR3 nucleotides are TGCAGCGCTGTACACTCGGGACGCCCAAACGATGAGCAGTTCTTC.

This clone was found many times. This chain connects TRBV7-2 to TRBJ2-7; the D gene is possibly TRBD1 (6 bases). CDR3 length equals 13 residues. Trimming took 5 bases from V and 2 from J, leaving 10 bases between them. CDR1 and CDR2 (germline): SGHTA, FQGNSA. The CDR3 loop is CASSQSGAYEQYF. CDR3 DNA: TGTGCCAGCAGCCAATCAGGGGCCTACGAGCAGTACTTC.

The chain is built from TRBV28 and TRBJ1-2; 10 nucleotides agree with TRBD1. V was pared by 8 bases and J by 2 bases, with 8 bases of the junction left unmatched. This CDR3 has 15 amino acids. Germline-derived CDR1 and CDR2 are MDHEN and SYDVKM. The CDR3 here is CASRPMGQGNYGYTF. CDR3 nucleotide sequence: TGTGCCAGCCGACCTATGGGACAGGGGAACTATGGCTACACCTTC.

This clone was recorded a few times. This chain connects TRBV9 to TRBJ1-6; 7 nucleotides align to TRBD1. The CDR3 is made up of 14 amino acids. J was trimmed by 7 bases and V by 4 bases; bases with no gene match: 5. Germline CDR1 reads SGDLS; CDR2 reads YYNGEE. CDR3 sequence reads: CASSFRDRNSPLHF. CDR3 in DNA: TGTGCCAGCAGCTTCCGGGACAGAAATTCACCCCTCCACTTT.

V is TRBV19 and J is TRBJ1-2; D unresolved. This CDR3 spans 13 amino acids. Germline V gives CDR1 LNHDA, CDR2 SQIVND (reference sequence). V lost 5 bases and J 4 bases, leaving 11 bases between the germline ends. The CDR3 protein is CASSASDFYGYTF. For the CDR3, the DNA is TGTGCCAGTAGTGCCTCAGATTTCTATGGCTACACCTTC.

V is TRBV5-1 and J is TRBJ2-7; maybe TRBD2 (5 bases). CDR1 SGHRS and CDR2 YFSETQ come from the germline V gene. This CDR3 has 14 amino acids. V lost 0 bases, J lost 5 bases, and 12 bases lay in between. The CDR3 region is CASSLAQEADEQYF. The CDR3 DNA reads TGCGCCAGCAGCTTGGCCCAGGAGGCGGACGAGCAGTACTTC.

The J gene is TRBJ2-3, the V gene TRBV7-3; D not resolved. Germline V gene sequence: CDR1 SGHTA, CDR2 FQGTGA. The CDR3 contains 13 residues. V dropped 1 base and J dropped 5 bases, with 7 bases sitting between them. CDR3 loop: CASSLNERDTQYF. In DNA, the CDR3 is TGTGCCAGCAGCTTAAACGAGAGAGATACGCAGTATTTT.

The V gene is TRBV7-9, the J gene TRBJ2-1; a possible D gene is TRBD2 (6 bases). The CDR3 loop spans 12 amino acids. V lost 5 bases and J lost 5, with 7 bases in between. Germline V gene lookup returns CDR1 SEHNR and CDR2 FQNEAQ (reference sequence). CDR3 sequence reads: CASSRRDNEQFF. The CDR3 DNA reads TGTGCCAGCAGCCGGAGGGACAATGAGCAGTTCTTC.

This chain joins TRBV7-9 and TRBJ1-3; D might be TRBD1 (5 bases). V was trimmed by 5 bases and J by 1 base, leaving 15 bases between them. Germline values: CDR1 SEHNR, CDR2 FQNEAQ (reference sequence). This CDR3 has 16 residues. The CDR3 protein is CASSVRDPGSGNTIYF. The CDR3, as DNA: TGTGCCAGCAGCGTCCGGGACCCGGGATCTGGAAACACCATATATTTT.

V usage is TRBV2 and J usage is TRBJ1-4, with unresolved D. The CDR3 has 13 amino acids. Germline V CDR1 and CDR2: SNHLY, FYNNEI. Trimming removed 7 bases from V and 7 bases from J, with 13 bases in between. In nucleotides, the CDR3 is TGTGCCAGCAATATGGGAAGGTCTGAAAAACTGTTTTTT. It translates to CASNMGRSEKLFF.

This clone was seen a single time. The chain is built from TRBV7-2 and TRBJ2-3; the D is unclear. The V end lost 5 bases, the J end lost 1 base, and 13 bases lay between the germline ends. The CDR3 totals 15 residues. Germline V gene lookup returns CDR1 SGHTA and CDR2 FQGNSA. CDR3: CASSPILEGTDTQYF. CDR3 sequence (DNA): TGTGCCAGCAGCCCAATTCTTGAGGGCACAGATACGCAGTATTTT.

V gene TRBV9 combines with J gene TRBJ1-2; 8 nucleotides agree with TRBD1. The CDR3 has 14 residues. Germline assignment: CDR1 SGDLS and CDR2 YYNGEE. With V trimmed by 3 bases and J by 10 bases, 11 bases remained unmatched. The CDR3 protein is CASSASTGVFDYTF. CDR3 DNA sequence: TGTGCCAGCAGCGCCTCGACAGGGGTATTCGACTACACCTTC.

V and J are TRBV27 and TRBJ1-2; D call uncertain. The germline CDR1 and CDR2 sequences are MNHEY and SMNVEV (reference sequence). V lost 3 bases and J lost 1, with 9 bases in between. This CDR3 contains 14 residues. The CDR3 loop reads CASSFSSNNYGYTF. The CDR3 bases are TGTGCCAGCAGTTTCAGCAGTAATAACTATGGCTACACCTTC.

CDR3 bases: TGTGCCAGCTCACCTGACAGGGGGATTAATCCCCAGCATTTT. Protein sequence: CASSPDRGINPQHF. The chain employs TRBV18 and TRBJ1-5, with 9 bases that match TRBD1. Germline V CDR1 and CDR2: KGHSH, LQKENI. The CDR3 sequence is 14 residues long. With 3 bases clipped from V and 10 bases from J, the junction kept 7 bases outside the gene matches.